Following are 14 T cell receptor beta chains from one sample sequenced in a study of blood T cell repertoires in COVID-19. TCRdb's copy holds only in-frame clones and misses some; the assay was immunoSEQ multiplex PCR. The sample includes roughly 87,000 clones, around 84% of them seen just once. The sequencing input was peripheral blood. Receptors were obtained from a man aged 35-49 years with acute or convalescent COVID-19.

The chain joins TRBV11-2 to TRBJ2-1; no reliable D call. The V gene's germline CDR1 is SGHAT and CDR2 FQNNGV. The CDR3 totals 13 residues. V lost 2 bases and J lost 6, with 8 bases in between. In DNA, the CDR3 is TGTGCCAGCAGCTTAATGGCATTCAATGAGCAGTTCTTC. The encoded protein is CASSLMAFNEQFF. Using reference TRBV11-2 and TRBJ2-1 for the parts outside the CDR3, the full variable domain is EAGVAQSPRYKIIEKRQSVAFWCNPISGHATLYWYQQILGQGPKLLIQFQNNGVVDDSQLPKDRFSAERLKGVDSTLKIQPAKLEDSAVYLCASSLMAFNEQFFGPGTRLTVL.

The rearrangement uses TRBV6-5 and TRBJ1-1; 9 nucleotides align to TRBD1. The CDR3 extends over 14 amino acids. Trimming took 6 bases from V and 6 from J; bases not matched to a gene: 8. Germline V gene sequence: CDR1 MNHEY, CDR2 SVGAGI. CDR3 bases: TGTGCCAGCAGCTTGACAGGGGGGATGGCTGAAGCTTTCTTT. Translating gives CASSLTGGMAEAFF.

This chain connects TRBV24-1 to TRBJ2-1, with 10 bases aligning to TRBD1. The V and J ends lost 3 bases and 3 bases, in that order; junction bases with no gene match: 4. The germline V gene encodes CDR1 KGHDR and CDR2 SFDVKD. There are 16 residues in the CDR3. CDR3 nucleotide sequence: TGTGCCACCAGTGATGCCCGGGACAGGGGCTACAATGAGCAGTTCTTC. Its protein is CATSDARDRGYNEQFF.

V is TRBV19 and J is TRBJ1-1, with a weak D call TRBD1 (6 bases). V lost 5 bases, J lost 4 bases, and 8 bases lay in between. This CDR3 is 12 amino acids long. Per the germline V gene, CDR1 is LNHDA and CDR2 is SQIVND (reference sequence). As DNA, the CDR3 is TGTGCCAGTAGTGTGGGGGCCACTGAAGCTTTCTTT. Translation: CASSVGATEAFF.

The V call is TRBV14, the J call TRBJ2-3, with TRBD1 identical over 10 bases. The CDR3 is 15 amino acids. With V trimmed by 6 bases and J by 3 bases, 6 bases remained unmatched. The germline V gene encodes CDR1 SGHDN and CDR2 FVKESK. CDR3 in amino acids: CASSLGQGGTDTQYF. In DNA, the CDR3 is TGTGCCAGCAGTCTTGGACAGGGGGGGACAGATACGCAGTATTTT.

This chain joins TRBV9 and TRBJ2-5; 8 nucleotides agree with TRBD1. The J segment lost 4 bases and the V segment lost 2 bases, leaving 7 bases of the junction unmatched. The CDR3 is 15 residues long. Germline V gene data show CDR1 as SGDLS and CDR2 as YYNGEE. The CDR3, as DNA: TGTGCCAGCAGCGTTTTGACAGGGGAAAGAGAGACCCAGTACTTC. It is translated as CASSVLTGERETQYF.

V usage is TRBV4-2 and J usage is TRBJ1-5; a possible D gene is TRBD1 (6 bases). The V end was cut by 4 bases, the J end by 7 bases, with 11 bases between. This CDR3 is built from 13 residues. The germline gives CDR1 LGHNA, CDR2 YNFKEQ. CDR3 coding DNA: TGTGCCAGCAGCCCCACAGGGTCCCAGCCCCAGCATTTT. Translating gives CASSPTGSQPQHF.

This chain links TRBV9 with TRBJ2-3; D may be TRBD2 (5 bases). The V gene's germline CDR1 is SGDLS and CDR2 YYNGEE. The ends were cut back, 0 bases at V and 3 bases at J, with 8 bases in the middle. The CDR3 sequence is 14 residues long. The CDR3 reads CASSVDPGTDTQYF. The CDR3 coding sequence is TGTGCCAGCAGCGTAGATCCGGGAACAGATACGCAGTATTTT.

The rearrangement joins TRBV6-1 to TRBJ1-2; D uncertain. V lost 0 bases to trimming and J lost 3 bases, with 5 bases between them. The CDR3 runs to 13 residues. Germline CDR1 and CDR2: MNHNS and SASEGT. The CDR3 DNA is TGTGCCAGCAGTGAAGCGGCCTACTATGGCTACACCTTC. Its translation is CASSEAAYYGYTF.

The chain has TRBV6-2 or TRBV6-3 and TRBJ2-7; TRBD1 agrees at 12 bases. With V trimmed by 5 bases and J by 0 bases, 5 bases remained unmatched. Germline V gives CDR1 MNHEY, CDR2 SVGEGT. CDR3 size: 16 residues. The CDR3 region is CASSRDRGQGSYEQYF. In DNA, the CDR3 is TGTGCCAGCAGTCGGGACAGGGGGCAGGGCTCCTACGAGCAGTACTTC.

V and J are TRBV19 and TRBJ2-5; D is possibly TRBD2 (5 bases). V gave up 4 bases and J gave up 5 bases, with 11 bases separating them. CDR1 and CDR2 (germline): LNHDA, SQIVND (reference sequence). The CDR3 totals 13 residues. This CDR3 is CASSRTLQETQYF. The CDR3 DNA is TGTGCCAGTAGTAGGACTCTCCAGGAGACCCAGTACTTC.

The chain has TRBV11-3 and TRBJ2-1; a possible D gene is TRBD2 (5 bases). The length of the CDR3 is 14 residues. In germline, CDR1 is SGHNT, CDR2 YENEEA. With 7 bases removed from V and 8 bases from J, the gap between germline ends came to 18 bases. DNA of the CDR3: TGTGCCAGCACCAAAGGTCGGGGTAGCGATGAGCAGTTCTTC. Residues: CASTKGRGSDEQFF.

This chain uses TRBV10-3 with TRBJ2-6; D may be TRBD2 (6 bases). V lost 0 bases and J 3 bases, leaving 18 bases between the germline ends. This CDR3 has 19 amino acids. The germline gives CDR1 ENHRY, CDR2 SYGVKD. The DNA for the CDR3 is TGTGCCATCAGTGAGTCGATGAGGGCGGGGCTCTTTGGGGCCAACGTCCTGACTTTC. This sequence encodes CAISESMRAGLFGANVLTF.

This clone is a singleton in its sample. This rearrangement joins TRBV3-1 (or the pseudogene TRBV3-2) to TRBJ1-1; 9 nucleotides align to TRBD1. The CDR3 runs to 14 residues. V shed 4 bases, J shed 5 bases, and the junction held 5 bases outside the gene matches. Germline V gives CDR1 LGHDT, CDR2 YNNKEL (reference sequence). The DNA of the CDR3 is TGTGCCAGCAGCCCGGGACAGGGTCGGACTGAAGCTTTCTTT. It translates to CASSPGQGRTEAFF.